Below are 21 T cell receptor beta chains sequenced from a single sample in a study of response to subunit inactivated influenza vaccine listed by TCRdb under 2018. Library generation was performed with RT-PCR. For sequencing, an Illumina HiSeq 2500 was employed. TCRdb handled the public reads itself, with Q25 trimming in fastp and clone calling in MiXCR, and kept productive beta chains. Every entry covers one CDR3 protein and lists the most common genes and DNA from its rows. The sample has roughly 460,000 distinct CDR3 sequences on record, 9.5% to 12% of them singletons. Together, the top ten hold around 12% of the sample. In light of the paper, this sample's time point label describes: approximately 47 days after influenza vaccine administration. The sequencing used PBMCs from blood, collected roughly 46 days after vaccination. The receptors were sampled from a man in his forties or fifties who received an inactivated influenza vaccine. Donor details come from another sample of the same person, matched by shared clones.

This sequence joins TRBV6-5 and TRBJ1-1, with TRBD1 as a possible D gene (6 bases). The CDR3 is 15 residues long. Trimming left V 2 bases short and J 2 bases short, with 12 bases between. CDR1 is MNHEY, CDR2 SVGAGI, per germline. The CDR3 DNA reads as TGTGCCAGCAGTTACACTTATGGGGGCAACACTGAAGCTTTCTTT. It encodes CASSYTYGGNTEAFF.

The table lists this clonotype with a count of one. V and J are TRBV6-1 and TRBJ2-1, with a tentative D call TRBD2 (5 bases). Germline CDR1 is MNHNS and CDR2 is SASEGT. The CDR3 consists of 13 residues. V lost 10 bases, J lost 6 bases, and 16 bases lay in between. DNA of the CDR3: TGTGCCACCCGTGGTAGCGCAGCCAATGAGCAGTTCTTC. Residues: CATRGSAANEQFF.

There are a few counts of this clonotype. The CDR3 nucleotides read TGTGCCAGCAGCGTAGTAGGGGGACTCAGCTCCTACAATGAGCAGTTCTTC. Residues: CASSVVGGLSSYNEQFF. The genes are TRBV9 and TRBJ2-1; TRBD1 or TRBD2 may be the D gene (6 bases each). The CDR3 extends over 17 amino acids. Germline V gives CDR1 SGDLS, CDR2 YYNGEE. Trimming stripped 0 bases from V and 0 bases from J, with 13 bases between.

The chain links TRBV25-1 to TRBJ2-7; 14 bases align to TRBD2. Germline CDR1 is MGHDK and CDR2 is SYGVNS. V lost 2 bases to trimming and J lost 3 bases; unmatched junction nucleotides: 9. This CDR3 has 18 amino acids. CDR3 coding DNA: TGTGCCAGCAGTGAAGAGACCGGACTAGCGGGAGGCCTCTACGAGCAGTACTTC. Protein product: CASSEETGLAGGLYEQYF.

This clonotype was picked up many times. The CDR3 loop reads CSAPPGGRESEKLFF. Written as DNA, the CDR3 is TGCAGTGCCCCCCCTGGGGGGCGTGAGAGTGAAAAACTGTTTTTT. The J gene is TRBJ1-4, the V gene TRBV20-1; D is perhaps TRBD1 (6 bases). The CDR3 loop spans 15 amino acids. In germline, CDR1 is DFQATT, CDR2 SNEGSKA (reference sequence). Deletions cut 6 bases from V and 7 bases from J, with 21 bases between.

DNA of the CDR3: TGTGCCAGCAGCCAAAACGAGACTAGCGGGGTTAAGAATGAGCAGTTCTTC. Protein sequence: CASSQNETSGVKNEQFF. The rearrangement links TRBV3-1 to TRBJ2-1; 11 nucleotides line up with TRBD2. The CDR3 has 17 amino acids. Trimming took 2 bases from V and 7 from J; bases not matched to a gene: 10. From germline, CDR1 is LGHDT and CDR2 YNNKEL (reference sequence).

The chain uses TRBV20-1 and TRBJ2-7; TRBD1 matches at 7 bases. With V trimmed by 7 bases and J by 5 bases, 8 bases remained unmatched. This CDR3 is 12 amino acids long. Germline CDR1 DFQATT, CDR2 SNEGSKA (reference sequence). Here the CDR3 reads CSGVGQNHEQYF. The CDR3 nucleotides are TGCAGTGGCGTGGGACAGAACCACGAGCAGTACTTC.

This clonotype has more than one count but fewer than ten. The V gene is TRBV4-1, the J gene TRBJ2-3; D call uncertain. CDR3 size: 17 residues. Germline V lookup: CDR1 MGHRA, CDR2 YSYEKL. V lost 0 bases and J 2 bases, leaving 15 bases between the germline ends. In DNA form, the CDR3 reads TGCGCCAGCAGCCAAGATTTTATCGGTCCCCCCACAGATACGCAGTATTTT. This gives the protein CASSQDFIGPPTDTQYF.

This clonotype appeared many times. The rearrangement uses TRBV10-3 and TRBJ2-3; D uncertain. CDR1 and CDR2 from the germline V gene are ENHRY and SYGVKD. This CDR3 has 16 amino acids. V dropped 5 bases and J dropped 2 bases, with 17 bases sitting between them. The CDR3 loop reads CAISPRSLGITDTQYF. DNA of the CDR3: TGTGCCATCAGTCCAAGGTCCCTTGGGATCACAGATACGCAGTATTTT.

In its sample, this clonotype was seen many times. This chain uses TRBV12-3 or TRBV12-4 with TRBJ2-2, with D hard to call. The ends were cut back, 3 bases at V and 7 bases at J, with 9 bases in the middle. The CDR3 runs to 13 residues. The CDR3 sequence: CASSFMGYGELFF. In DNA, the CDR3 is TGTGCCAGCAGTTTCATGGGATACGGGGAGCTGTTTTTT.

This clonotype occurred many times. The chain links TRBV4-3 to TRBJ1-2; 9 nucleotides align to TRBD1. The junction had 6 bases not matched to a gene; V was cut back by 1 base and J by 3 bases. This CDR3 is built from 16 residues. The germline gives CDR1 LGHNA, CDR2 YSLEER. In DNA, the CDR3 is TGCGCCAGCAGCCAAGCCGGGACAGGGAGGGACTATGGCTACACCTTC. Translated, it gives CASSQAGTGRDYGYTF.

The chain has TRBV7-2 and TRBJ2-3; tentatively, D is TRBD2 (6 bases). The CDR3 sequence is 16 residues long. V lost 2 bases and J lost 1, with 13 bases in between. Germline CDR1 reads SGHTA; CDR2 reads FQGNSA. The CDR3 is CASSLPTRDGTDTQYF. CDR3 in DNA: TGTGCCAGCAGCTTACCGACTAGGGATGGCACAGATACGCAGTATTTT.

The CDR3 reads CAISESDRGSNQPQHF. CDR3 sequence (DNA): TGTGCCATCAGTGAGTCGGACAGGGGTAGCAATCAGCCCCAGCATTTT. The chain carries TRBV10-3 and TRBJ1-5, with 9 bases that match TRBD1. Germline V lookup: CDR1 ENHRY, CDR2 SYGVKD. V gave up 0 bases and J gave up 0 bases; unmatched junction bases: 0. There are 16 residues in the CDR3.

The V call is TRBV11-1, the J call TRBJ2-7; 13 positions match TRBD2. The germline CDR1 and CDR2 sequences are SGHAT and FQDESV (reference sequence). The CDR3 sequence is 18 residues long. Trimming took 10 bases from V and 2 from J; bases not matched to a gene: 17. The DNA for the CDR3 is TGTGCCACCGGCCCTGGGACTAGCGGGATGGTTGTAGCCTACGAGCAGTACTTC. Translating gives CATGPGTSGMVVAYEQYF.

This clonotype was recorded a few times. The chain employs TRBV30 and TRBJ2-1, with unresolved D. The CDR3 consists of 14 residues. Trimming pared 3 bases from V and 9 bases from J, leaving 18 bases between. Germline V gene lookup returns CDR1 GTSNPN and CDR2 SVGIG (reference sequence). The CDR3 loop reads CAWRGKASSLEQFF. The CDR3 DNA is TGTGCCTGGAGGGGAAAAGCCTCATCTCTTGAGCAGTTCTTC. Looking up the rest from reference TRBV30 and TRBJ2-1 gives the full variable domain: SQTIHQWPATLVQPVGSPLSLECTVEGTSNPNLYWYRQAAGRGLQLLFYSVGIGQISSEVPQNLSASRPQDRQFILSSKKLLLSDSGFYLCAWRGKASSLEQFFGPGTRLTVL.

This clonotype was seen at least ten times. J is TRBJ1-2 and V is TRBV25-1; the D gene is possibly TRBD1 (6 bases). The V end was cut by 3 bases, the J end by 8 bases, with 10 bases between. The CDR3 loop spans 12 amino acids. Per the germline V gene, CDR1 is MGHDK and CDR2 is SYGVNS. CDR3 coding DNA: TGTGCCAGCAGTGACGGGGGGCGAGGCTACACCTTC. Protein sequence: CASSDGGRGYTF.

J is TRBJ2-2 and V is TRBV7-9; weak D call: TRBD2 (5 bases). This CDR3 comprises 14 residues. The germline gives CDR1 SEHNR, CDR2 FQNEAQ (reference sequence). The V gene lost 1 base and the J gene lost 7 bases, with 10 bases spanning the gap. CDR3 nucleotides: TGTGCCAGCAGCTTAGAAGCGGCTAGCGGGGAGCTGTTTTTT. Translating it yields CASSLEAASGELFF.

The chain is built from TRBV28 and TRBJ2-3; 12 bases are a match to TRBD2. Losses at the gene ends were 5 bases for V and 5 bases for J; bases not matched to a gene: 8. CDR3 length equals 16 residues. Germline V gives CDR1 MDHEN, CDR2 SYDVKM. The CDR3 region has the DNA TGTGCCAGCAGTCTTCGACTAGCGGGAGAGATAGATACGCAGTATTTT. It is translated as CASSLRLAGEIDTQYF.

The rearrangement uses TRBV4-2 and TRBJ2-1; TRBD2 aligns across 10 bases. The CDR3 has 18 residues. Germline CDR1 LGHNA, CDR2 YNFKEQ. Trimming cost V 2 bases and J 3 bases; bases outside gene matches: 10. CDR3 region: CASSQYPLAGVSYNEQFF. CDR3 bases: TGTGCCAGCAGCCAATACCCCCTAGCGGGAGTTAGCTACAATGAGCAGTTCTTC.

This clonotype was detected only a few times. The chain carries TRBV25-1 and TRBJ2-3; D gene uncertain. Trimming left V 3 bases short and J 2 bases short, with 12 bases between. This CDR3 is 15 amino acids long. Looked up from germline, CDR1 is MGHDK and CDR2 is SYGVNS. The CDR3 bases are TGTGCCAGCAGTGACACAGCAACCACCACAGATACGCAGTATTTT. This encodes CASSDTATTTDTQYF.

V gene TRBV5-1 combines with J gene TRBJ2-7; D unclear. The CDR3 consists of 14 residues. Trimming took off 6 bases at V and 0 bases at J, with 13 bases between the two ends. Germline lookup yields CDR1 SGHRS and CDR2 YFSETQ. The CDR3: CASNGPWPSYEQYF. The CDR3 nucleotides are TGCGCCAGCAACGGACCTTGGCCCTCCTACGAGCAGTACTTC.